This record covers a single T cell receptor beta chain. The sample is drawn from a study of cytomegalovirus exposure and HLA in healthy donors. For the study at large: There were about 85 million unique TCRs (from HLA-typed donors) in an early data release.

In the PCR, 60 Vbeta and 13 Jbeta primers were used. Using immunoSEQ multiplex PCR, the repertoire was profiled, and TCRdb retains in-frame clones only, with some absent. The sample lists about 180,000 clones, roughly 79% occurring once. Germline lookup yields CDR1 SGHTA and CDR2 FQGNSA. The CDR3 consists of 13 residues. The V and J ends lost 1 base and 5 bases respectively, with 8 bases between them. The J gene is TRBJ2-5, the V gene TRBV7-2; D ambiguous. The receptor's source is a woman between 18 and 29 years old in good health and CMV-seropositive. The sample taken for sequencing was PBMCs. In DNA form, the CDR3 reads TGTGCCAGCAGCTTAGTCTTCGAGGAGACCCAGTACTTC. Translated, it gives CASSLVFEETQYF.